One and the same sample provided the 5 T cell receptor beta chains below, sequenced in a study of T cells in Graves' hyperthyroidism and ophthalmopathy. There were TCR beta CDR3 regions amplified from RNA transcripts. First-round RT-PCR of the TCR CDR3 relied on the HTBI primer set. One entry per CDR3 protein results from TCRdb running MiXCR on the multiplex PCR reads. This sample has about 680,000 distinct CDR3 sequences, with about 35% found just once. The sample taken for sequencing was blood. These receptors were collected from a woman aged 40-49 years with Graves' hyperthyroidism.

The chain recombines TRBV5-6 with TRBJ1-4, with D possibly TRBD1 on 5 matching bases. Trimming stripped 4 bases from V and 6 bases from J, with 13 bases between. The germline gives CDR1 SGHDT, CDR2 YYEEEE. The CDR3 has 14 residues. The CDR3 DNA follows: TGTGCCAGCAGCCCACAGGCCCCGTATGAAAAACTGTTTTTT. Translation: CASSPQAPYEKLFF. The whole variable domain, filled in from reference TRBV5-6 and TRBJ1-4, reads DAGVTQSPTHLIKTRGQQVTLRCSPKSGHDTVSWYQQALGQGPQFIFQYYEEEERQRGNFPDRFSGHQFPNYSSELNVNALLLGDSALYLCASSPQAPYEKLFFGSGTQLSVL.

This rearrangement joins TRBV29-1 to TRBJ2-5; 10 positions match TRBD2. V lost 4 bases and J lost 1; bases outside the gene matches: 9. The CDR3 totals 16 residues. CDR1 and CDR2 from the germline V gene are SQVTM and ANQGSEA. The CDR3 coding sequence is TGCAGCGTTGTAGGGGTATTAGCGGGGGGCCAAGAGACCCAGTACTTC. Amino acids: CSVVGVLAGGQETQYF.

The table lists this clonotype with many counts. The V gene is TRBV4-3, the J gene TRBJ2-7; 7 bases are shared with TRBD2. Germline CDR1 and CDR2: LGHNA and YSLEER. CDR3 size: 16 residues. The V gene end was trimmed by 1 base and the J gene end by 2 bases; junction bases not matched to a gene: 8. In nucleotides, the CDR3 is TGCGCCAGCAGCCAAGCTGGGACTAAGGGCACCTACGAGCAGTACTTC. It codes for CASSQAGTKGTYEQYF.

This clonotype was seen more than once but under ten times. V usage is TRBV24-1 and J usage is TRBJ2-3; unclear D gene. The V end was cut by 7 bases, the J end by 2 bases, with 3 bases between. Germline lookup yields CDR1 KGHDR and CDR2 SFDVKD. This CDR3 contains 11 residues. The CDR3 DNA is TGTGCCACCAGCCACACAGATACGCAGTATTTT. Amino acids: CATSHTDTQYF.

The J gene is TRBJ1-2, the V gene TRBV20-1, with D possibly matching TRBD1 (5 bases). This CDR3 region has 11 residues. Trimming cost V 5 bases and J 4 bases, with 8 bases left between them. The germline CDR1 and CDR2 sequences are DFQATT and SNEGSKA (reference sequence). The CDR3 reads CSARDFYGYTF. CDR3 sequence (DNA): TGCAGTGCTCGGGACTTCTATGGCTACACCTTC.